One TCR beta chain is described in this entry. Relative to the germline gene, one junction end is altered; a read error may explain this. Germline CDR1 SQVTM, CDR2 ANQGSEA. This CDR3 comprises 16 residues. The data stem from a study of cytomegalovirus exposure and HLA in healthy donors. It was with 60 Vbeta and 13 Jbeta primers that the PCR ran. Some clones are missing from TCRdb's copy, which holds only in-frame ones; the method was immunoSEQ multiplex PCR. Here the sample spans 100,000 or so clones, over 9.5% being singletons. The sample consisted of PBMCs. The rearrangement links TRBV29-1 to TRBJ2-6; a weak D match, TRBD1 (5 bases). The TCR comes from a man aged 40-55 years in good health and CMV-seropositive. The DNA of the CDR3 is TGCAGCGTTGGTAATTTGTGGCCACATGGGGCCAACGCCCTGCCTTTC. Translation: CSVGNLWPHGANALPF.